The 8 T cell receptor beta chains presented below share a single source sample, sequenced in a study of CD8+CD57+ T cells in acquired aplastic anemia. Genomic DNA, serving as template, underwent TCR beta VDJ and CDR3 profiling. TCRdb redid the calling of the reads with MiXCR, one entry per CDR3 protein. The data contain some 70,000 distinct CDR3 sequences, around half of them seen just once; the ten biggest clones take up about 8%. The sequencing sample was made of sorted CD4+, CD8+, or CD8+CD57+ T cells (not recorded which) from PBMCs. The receptors shown here come from a human donor in good health, serving as a control.

This clonotype was counted many times. This rearrangement joins TRBV20-1 to TRBJ2-7; TRBD2 agrees at 13 bases. Trimming took 6 bases from V and 3 from J; bases not matched to a gene: 5. The CDR3 extends over 14 amino acids. In germline, CDR1 is DFQATT, CDR2 SNEGSKA (reference sequence). CDR3 amino acids: CSAMGLAGYYEQYF. The CDR3 DNA reads as TGCAGTGCCATGGGACTAGCGGGATACTACGAGCAGTACTTC.

This clonotype has just one count. The V call is TRBV20-1, the J call TRBJ2-7; the match to TRBD2 covers 9 bases. The CDR3 contains 12 residues. Losses at the gene ends were 6 bases for V and 2 bases for J; bases not matched to a gene: 2. The germline CDR1 and CDR2 sequences are DFQATT and SNEGSKA (reference sequence). CDR3 DNA: TGCAGTGCGCTAGCGGGGACCTACGAGCAGTACTTC. It codes for CSALAGTYEQYF.

The chain recombines TRBV24-1 with TRBJ1-5; unclear D gene. Germline lookup yields CDR1 KGHDR and CDR2 SFDVKD. The CDR3 sequence is 13 residues long. Trimming cost V 5 bases and J 5 bases, with 9 bases left between them. CDR3 in amino acids: CATSGAGDQPQHF. CDR3 in DNA: TGTGCCACCAGTGGGGCAGGAGATCAGCCCCAGCATTTT.

This clonotype has a count of ten or more. The chain recombines TRBV7-9 with TRBJ1-1; D is unclear. Germline loops: CDR1 SEHNR, CDR2 FQNEAQ (reference sequence). The CDR3 length is 13 residues. Trimming removed 5 bases at V and 6 bases at J, with 13 bases between. The CDR3 DNA reads as TGTGCCAGCAGCCCTCACCCGGGTCCTGAAGCTTTCTTT. This gives the protein CASSPHPGPEAFF.

This chain uses TRBV29-1 with TRBJ1-3; 7 nucleotides agree with TRBD1. V gave up 6 bases and J gave up 4 bases; unmatched junction bases: 12. Germline values: CDR1 SQVTM, CDR2 ANQGSEA. The CDR3 loop spans 15 amino acids. In nucleotides, the CDR3 is TGCAGCGTAGGAACAGGGGCGAGTGTGGGAAACACCATATATTTT. Its protein is CSVGTGASVGNTIYF.

This clonotype showed up just a few times. The J gene is TRBJ2-5, the V gene TRBV2, with 7 bases matching TRBD1. V was pared by 4 bases and J by 5 bases, with 4 bases of the junction left unmatched. From germline, CDR1 is SNHLY and CDR2 FYNNEI. The CDR3 consists of 13 residues. CDR3 sequence: CASSGQGGETQYF. The CDR3 nucleotides read TGTGCCAGCAGTGGACAGGGTGGTGAGACCCAGTACTTC.

This clonotype came up many times. This chain uses TRBV4-1 with TRBJ2-1; D unresolved. V lost 0 bases and J 0 bases, leaving 15 bases between the germline ends. The CDR3 covers 18 residues. The germline V gene encodes CDR1 MGHRA and CDR2 YSYEKL. CDR3 coding DNA: TGCGCCAGCAGCCAAGACCAAGTGTTCGTCAGCTCCTACAATGAGCAGTTCTTC. Translating gives CASSQDQVFVSSYNEQFF.

This clonotype has ten or more counts. The chain recombines TRBV3-1 with TRBJ1-2; tentatively, D is TRBD1 (6 bases). The germline V gene encodes CDR1 LGHDT and CDR2 YNNKEL (reference sequence). The V gene lost 1 base and the J gene lost 3 bases, with 18 bases spanning the gap. CDR3 length equals 17 residues. This CDR3 is CASSQGFTGAVHYGYTF. CDR3 nucleotides: TGTGCCAGCAGCCAAGGTTTTACGGGGGCAGTACACTATGGCTACACCTTC.